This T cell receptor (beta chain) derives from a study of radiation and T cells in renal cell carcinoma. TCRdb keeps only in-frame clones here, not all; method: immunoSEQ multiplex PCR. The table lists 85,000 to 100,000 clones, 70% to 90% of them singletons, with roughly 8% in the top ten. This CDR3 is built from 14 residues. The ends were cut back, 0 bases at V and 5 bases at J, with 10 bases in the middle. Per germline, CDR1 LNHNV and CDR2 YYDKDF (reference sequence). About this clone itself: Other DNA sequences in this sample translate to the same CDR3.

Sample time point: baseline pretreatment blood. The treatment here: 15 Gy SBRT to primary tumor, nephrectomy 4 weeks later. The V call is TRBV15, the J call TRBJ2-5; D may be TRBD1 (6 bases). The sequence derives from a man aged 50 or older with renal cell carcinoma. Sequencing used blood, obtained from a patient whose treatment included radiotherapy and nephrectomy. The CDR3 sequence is CATSRDRGQETQYF. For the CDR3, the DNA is TGTGCCACCAGCAGAGACAGGGGTCAGGAGACCCAGTACTTC.